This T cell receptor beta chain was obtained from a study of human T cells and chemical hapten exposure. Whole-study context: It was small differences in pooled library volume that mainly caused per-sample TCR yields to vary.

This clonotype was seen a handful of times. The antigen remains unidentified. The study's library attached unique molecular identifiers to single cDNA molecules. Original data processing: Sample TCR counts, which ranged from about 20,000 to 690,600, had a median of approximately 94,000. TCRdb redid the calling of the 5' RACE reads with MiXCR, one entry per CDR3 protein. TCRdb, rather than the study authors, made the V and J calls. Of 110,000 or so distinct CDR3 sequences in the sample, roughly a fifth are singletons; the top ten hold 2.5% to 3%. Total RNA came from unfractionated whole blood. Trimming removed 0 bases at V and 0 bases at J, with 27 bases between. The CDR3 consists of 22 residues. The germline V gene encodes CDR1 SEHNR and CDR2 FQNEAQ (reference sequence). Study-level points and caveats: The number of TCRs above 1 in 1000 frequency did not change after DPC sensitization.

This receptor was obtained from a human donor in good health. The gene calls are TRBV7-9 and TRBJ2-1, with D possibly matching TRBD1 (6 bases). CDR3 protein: CASSLATALRHDRDTSYNEQFF. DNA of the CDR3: TGTGCCAGCAGCTTAGCCACAGCACTCCGCCACGATAGGGACACCTCCTACAATGAGCAGTTCTTC.